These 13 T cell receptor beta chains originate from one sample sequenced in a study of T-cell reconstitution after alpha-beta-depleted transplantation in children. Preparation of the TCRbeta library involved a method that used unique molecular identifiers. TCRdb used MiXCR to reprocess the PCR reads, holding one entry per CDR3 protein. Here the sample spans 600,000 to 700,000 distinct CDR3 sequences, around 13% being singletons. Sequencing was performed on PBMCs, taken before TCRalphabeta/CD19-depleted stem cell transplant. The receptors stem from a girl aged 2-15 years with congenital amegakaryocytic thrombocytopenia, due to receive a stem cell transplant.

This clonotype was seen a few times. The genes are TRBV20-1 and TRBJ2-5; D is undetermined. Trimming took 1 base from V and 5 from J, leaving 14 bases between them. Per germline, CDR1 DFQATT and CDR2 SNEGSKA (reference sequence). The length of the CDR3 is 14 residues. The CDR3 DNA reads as TGCAGTGCTAGAGTAGCAAGTGGGTGGGAGACCCAGTACTTC. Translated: CSARVASGWETQYF.

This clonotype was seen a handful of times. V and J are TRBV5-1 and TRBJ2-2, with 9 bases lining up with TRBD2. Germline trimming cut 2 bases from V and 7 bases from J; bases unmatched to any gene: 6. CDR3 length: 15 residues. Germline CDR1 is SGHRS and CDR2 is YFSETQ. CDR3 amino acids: CASSLRLADNGELFF. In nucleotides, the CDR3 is TGCGCCAGCAGCTTACGACTAGCGGACAACGGGGAGCTGTTTTTT.

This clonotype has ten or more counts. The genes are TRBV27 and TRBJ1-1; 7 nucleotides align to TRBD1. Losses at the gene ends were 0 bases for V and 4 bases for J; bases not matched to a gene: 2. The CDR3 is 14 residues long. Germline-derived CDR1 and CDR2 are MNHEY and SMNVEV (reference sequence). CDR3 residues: CASSLSPGGTEAFF. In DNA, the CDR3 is TGTGCCAGCAGTTTATCCCCAGGGGGCACTGAAGCTTTCTTT.

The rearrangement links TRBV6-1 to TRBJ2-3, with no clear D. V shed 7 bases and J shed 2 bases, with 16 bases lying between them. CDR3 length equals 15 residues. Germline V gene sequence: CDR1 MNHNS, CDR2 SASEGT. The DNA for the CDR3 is TGTGCCAGCATAGCAACCGGGCGGCTCACAGATACGCAGTATTTT. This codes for CASIATGRLTDTQYF.

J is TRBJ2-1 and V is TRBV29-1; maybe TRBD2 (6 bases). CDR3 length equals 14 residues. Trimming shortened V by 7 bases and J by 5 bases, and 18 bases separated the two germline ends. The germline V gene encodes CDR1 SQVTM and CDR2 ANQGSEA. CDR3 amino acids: CSGRARLVNNEQFF. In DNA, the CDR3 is TGCAGCGGACGTGCGAGACTAGTTAACAATGAGCAGTTCTTC.

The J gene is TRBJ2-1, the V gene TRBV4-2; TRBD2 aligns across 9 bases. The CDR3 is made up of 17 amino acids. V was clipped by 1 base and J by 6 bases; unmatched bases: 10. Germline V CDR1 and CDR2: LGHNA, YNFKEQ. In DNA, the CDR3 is TGTGCCAGCAGCCAAGCCTGGGCGGGGGGGACGACCAATGAGCAGTTCTTC. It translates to CASSQAWAGGTTNEQFF.

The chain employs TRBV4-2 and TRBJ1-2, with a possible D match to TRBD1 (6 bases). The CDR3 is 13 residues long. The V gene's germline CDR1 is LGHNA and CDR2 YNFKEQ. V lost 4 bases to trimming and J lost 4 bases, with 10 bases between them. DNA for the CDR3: TGTGCCAGCAGCCCCGGGACAATCTATGGCTACACCTTC. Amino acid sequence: CASSPGTIYGYTF.

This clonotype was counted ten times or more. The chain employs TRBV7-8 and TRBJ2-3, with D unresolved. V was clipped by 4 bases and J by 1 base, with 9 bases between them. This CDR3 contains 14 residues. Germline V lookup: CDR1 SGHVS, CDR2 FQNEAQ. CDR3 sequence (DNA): TGTGCCAGCAGCTCCCTCCGGGGCACAGATACGCAGTATTTT. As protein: CASSSLRGTDTQYF.

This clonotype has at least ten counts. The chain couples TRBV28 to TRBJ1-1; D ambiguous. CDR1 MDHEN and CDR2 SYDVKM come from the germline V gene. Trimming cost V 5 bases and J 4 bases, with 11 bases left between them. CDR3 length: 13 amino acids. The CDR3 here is CASSPGWATEAFF. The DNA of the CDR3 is TGTGCCAGCAGTCCTGGTTGGGCCACTGAAGCTTTCTTT.

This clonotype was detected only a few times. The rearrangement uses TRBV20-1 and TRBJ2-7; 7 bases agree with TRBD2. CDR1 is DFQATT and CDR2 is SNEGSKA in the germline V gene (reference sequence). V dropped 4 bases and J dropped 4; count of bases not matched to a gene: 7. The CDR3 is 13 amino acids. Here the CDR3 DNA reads TGCAGTGCTATGCCAGGGAGGGAGTACGAGCAGTACTTC. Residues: CSAMPGREYEQYF.

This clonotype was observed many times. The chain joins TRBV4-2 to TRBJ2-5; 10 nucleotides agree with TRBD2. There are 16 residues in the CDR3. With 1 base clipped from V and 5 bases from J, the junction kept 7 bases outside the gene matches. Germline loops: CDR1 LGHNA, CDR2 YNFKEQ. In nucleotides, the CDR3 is TGTGCCAGCAGCCAAGTGGGGCTAGCGGGAGTTGAGACCCAGTACTTC. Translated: CASSQVGLAGVETQYF.

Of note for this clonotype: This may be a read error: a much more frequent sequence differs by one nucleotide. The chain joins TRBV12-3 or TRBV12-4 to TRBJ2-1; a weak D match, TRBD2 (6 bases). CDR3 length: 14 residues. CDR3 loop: CASTTLAVYNGQFF. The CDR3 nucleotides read TGTGCCAGCACCACACTAGCTGTTTACAATGGGCAGTTCTTC.

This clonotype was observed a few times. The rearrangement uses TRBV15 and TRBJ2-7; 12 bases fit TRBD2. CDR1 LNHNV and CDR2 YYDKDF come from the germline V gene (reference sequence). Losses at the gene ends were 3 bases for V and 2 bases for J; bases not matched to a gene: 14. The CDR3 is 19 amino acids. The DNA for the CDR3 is TGTGCCACCAGCAGCTCGAAGGTCCCGACTAGCGGGGGCCCCTACGAGCAGTACTTC. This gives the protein CATSSSKVPTSGGPYEQYF.